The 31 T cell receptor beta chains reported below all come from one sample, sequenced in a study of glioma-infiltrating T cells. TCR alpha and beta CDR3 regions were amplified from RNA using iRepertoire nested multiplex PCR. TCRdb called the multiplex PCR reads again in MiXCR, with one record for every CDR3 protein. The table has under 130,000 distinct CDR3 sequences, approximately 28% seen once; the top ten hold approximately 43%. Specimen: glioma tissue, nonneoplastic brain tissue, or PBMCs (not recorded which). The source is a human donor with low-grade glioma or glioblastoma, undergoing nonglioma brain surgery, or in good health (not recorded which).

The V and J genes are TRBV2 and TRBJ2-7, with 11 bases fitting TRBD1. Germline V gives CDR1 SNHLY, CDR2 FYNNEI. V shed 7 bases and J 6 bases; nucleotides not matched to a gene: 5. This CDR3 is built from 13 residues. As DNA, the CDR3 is TGTGCCAGCACGGGACAGGGGGTCGGCGAGCAGTACTTC. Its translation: CASTGQGVGEQYF. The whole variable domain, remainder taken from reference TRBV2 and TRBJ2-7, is EPEVTQTPSHQVTQMGQEVILRCVPISNHLYFYWYRQILGQKVEFLVSFYNNEISEKSEIFDDQFSVERPDGSNFTLKIRSTKLEDSAMYFCASTGQGVGEQYFGPGTRLTVT.

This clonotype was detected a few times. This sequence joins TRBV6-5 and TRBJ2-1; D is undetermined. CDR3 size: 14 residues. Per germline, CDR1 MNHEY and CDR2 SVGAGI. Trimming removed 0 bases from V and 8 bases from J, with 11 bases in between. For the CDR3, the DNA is TGTGCCAGCAGTTACTCGCGGCAGTCCCATGAGCAGTTCTTC. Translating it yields CASSYSRQSHEQFF.

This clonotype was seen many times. The CDR3 DNA is TGTGCCAGCAGTCCTACCGGGACTCTAAGGGAGACCCAGTACTTC. It encodes CASSPTGTLRETQYF. The chain links TRBV28 to TRBJ2-5; D perhaps matches TRBD2 (6 bases). CDR1 is MDHEN and CDR2 is SYDVKM in the germline V gene. V was pared by 5 bases and J by 5 bases, with 18 bases between. The CDR3 spans 15 residues.

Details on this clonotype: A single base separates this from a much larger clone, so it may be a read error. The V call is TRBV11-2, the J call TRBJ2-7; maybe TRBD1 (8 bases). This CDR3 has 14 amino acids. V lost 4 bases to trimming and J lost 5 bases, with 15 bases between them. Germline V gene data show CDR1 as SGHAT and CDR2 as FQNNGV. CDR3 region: CASSSRQGRDEQYF. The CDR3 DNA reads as TGTGCCAGCAGCTCAAGACAGGGGAGGGACGAGCAGTACTTC.

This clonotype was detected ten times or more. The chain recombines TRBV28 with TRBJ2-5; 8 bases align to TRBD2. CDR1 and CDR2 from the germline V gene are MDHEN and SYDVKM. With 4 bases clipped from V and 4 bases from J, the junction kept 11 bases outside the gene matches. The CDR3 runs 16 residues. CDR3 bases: TGTGCCAGCAGTTCCCCGGTAGCGGGGTCCTCAGAGACCCAGTACTTC. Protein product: CASSSPVAGSSETQYF.

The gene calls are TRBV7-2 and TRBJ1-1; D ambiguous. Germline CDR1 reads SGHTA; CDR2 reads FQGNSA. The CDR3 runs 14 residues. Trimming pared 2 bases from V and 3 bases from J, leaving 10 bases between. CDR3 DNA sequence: TGTGCCAGCAGCTTACAGCCTTGGGACACTGAAGCTTTCTTT. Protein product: CASSLQPWDTEAFF. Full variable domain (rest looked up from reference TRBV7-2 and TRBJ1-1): GAGVSQSPSNKVTEKGKDVELRCDPISGHTALYWYRQSLGQGLEFLIYFQGNSAPDKSGLPSDRFSAERTGGSVSTLTIQRTQQEDSAVYLCASSLQPWDTEAFFGQGTRLTVV.

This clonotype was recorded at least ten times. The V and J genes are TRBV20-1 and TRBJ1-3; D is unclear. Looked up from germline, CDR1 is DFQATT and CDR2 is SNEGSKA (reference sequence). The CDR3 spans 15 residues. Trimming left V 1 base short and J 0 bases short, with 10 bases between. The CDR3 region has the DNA TGCAGTGCTAGAGTGAAGGACTACTCTGGAAACACCATATATTTT. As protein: CSARVKDYSGNTIYF.

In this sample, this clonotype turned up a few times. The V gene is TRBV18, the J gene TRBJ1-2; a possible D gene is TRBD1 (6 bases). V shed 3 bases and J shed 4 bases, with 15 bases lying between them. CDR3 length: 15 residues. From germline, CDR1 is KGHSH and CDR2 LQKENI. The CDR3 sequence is CASSPSRQEVYGYTF. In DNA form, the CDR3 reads TGTGCCAGCTCACCGTCGCGACAGGAGGTCTATGGCTACACCTTC.

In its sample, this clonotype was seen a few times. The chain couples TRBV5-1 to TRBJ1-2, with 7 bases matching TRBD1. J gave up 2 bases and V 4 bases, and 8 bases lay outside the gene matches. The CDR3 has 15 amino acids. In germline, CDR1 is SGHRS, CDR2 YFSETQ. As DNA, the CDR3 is TGCGCCAGCAGCCCAGGACAGGTCGGAAACTATGGCTACACCTTC. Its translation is CASSPGQVGNYGYTF.

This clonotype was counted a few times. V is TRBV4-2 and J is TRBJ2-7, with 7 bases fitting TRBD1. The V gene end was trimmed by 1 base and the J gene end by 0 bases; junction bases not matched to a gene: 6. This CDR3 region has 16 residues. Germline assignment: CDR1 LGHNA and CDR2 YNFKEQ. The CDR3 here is CASSQAAGGSSYEQYF. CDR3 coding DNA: TGTGCCAGCAGCCAAGCTGCAGGGGGAAGCTCCTACGAGCAGTACTTC.

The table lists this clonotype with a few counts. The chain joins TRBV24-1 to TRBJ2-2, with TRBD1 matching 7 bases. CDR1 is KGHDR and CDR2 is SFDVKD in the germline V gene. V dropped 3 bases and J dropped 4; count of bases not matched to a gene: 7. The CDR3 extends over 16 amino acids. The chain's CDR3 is CATSDPTGTATGELFF. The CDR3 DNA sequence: TGTGCCACCAGTGATCCAACCGGGACAGCCACCGGGGAGCTGTTTTTT.

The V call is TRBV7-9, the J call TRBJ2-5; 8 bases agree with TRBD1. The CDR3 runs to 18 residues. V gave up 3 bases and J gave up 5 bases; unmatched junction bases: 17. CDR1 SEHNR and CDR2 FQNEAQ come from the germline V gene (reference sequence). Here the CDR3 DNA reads TGTGCCAGCAGCTTCTCGATCCCCGAGCAGGGGGCTCGGGAGACCCAGTACTTC. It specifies CASSFSIPEQGARETQYF.

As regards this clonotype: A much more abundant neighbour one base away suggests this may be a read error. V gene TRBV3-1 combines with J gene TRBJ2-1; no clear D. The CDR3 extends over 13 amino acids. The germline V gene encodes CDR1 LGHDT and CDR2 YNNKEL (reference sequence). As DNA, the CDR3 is TGTGCCAGCGGCCAAGTCACAAGGAATGAGCAGTTCTTC. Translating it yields CASGQVTRNEQFF.

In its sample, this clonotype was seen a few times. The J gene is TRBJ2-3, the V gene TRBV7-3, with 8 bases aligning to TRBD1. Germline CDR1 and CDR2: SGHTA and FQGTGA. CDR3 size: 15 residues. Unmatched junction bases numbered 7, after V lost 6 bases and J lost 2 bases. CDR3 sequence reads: CASSWTGSSTDTQYF. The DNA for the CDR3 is TGTGCCAGCAGTTGGACAGGGAGCTCCACAGATACGCAGTATTTT.

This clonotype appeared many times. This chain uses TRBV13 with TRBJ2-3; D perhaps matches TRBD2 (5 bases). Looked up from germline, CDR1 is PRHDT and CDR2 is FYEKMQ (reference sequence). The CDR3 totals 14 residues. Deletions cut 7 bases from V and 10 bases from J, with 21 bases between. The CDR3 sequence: CASNRDRELSAQYF. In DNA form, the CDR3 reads TGTGCCAGCAATAGGGATAGGGAGCTCTCCGCGCAGTATTTT. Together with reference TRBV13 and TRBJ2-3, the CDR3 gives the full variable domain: AAGVIQSPRHLIKEKRETATLKCYPIPRHDTVYWYQQGPGQDPQFLISFYEKMQSDKGSIPDRFSAQQFSDYHSELNMSSLELGDSALYFCASNRDRELSAQYFGPGTRLTVL.

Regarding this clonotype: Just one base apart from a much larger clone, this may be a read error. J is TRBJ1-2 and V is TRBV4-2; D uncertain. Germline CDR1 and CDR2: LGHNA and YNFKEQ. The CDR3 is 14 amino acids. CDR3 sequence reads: CASIQVMSNYGYTF. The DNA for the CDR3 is TGTGCCAGCATCCAAGTGATGAGTAACTATGGCTACACCTTC.

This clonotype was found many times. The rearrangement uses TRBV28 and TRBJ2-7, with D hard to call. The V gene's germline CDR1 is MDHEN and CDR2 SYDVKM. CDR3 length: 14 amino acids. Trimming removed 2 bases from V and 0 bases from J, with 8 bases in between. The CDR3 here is CASSLVRSSYEQYF. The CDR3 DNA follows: TGTGCCAGCAGTTTAGTCCGAAGCTCCTACGAGCAGTACTTC.

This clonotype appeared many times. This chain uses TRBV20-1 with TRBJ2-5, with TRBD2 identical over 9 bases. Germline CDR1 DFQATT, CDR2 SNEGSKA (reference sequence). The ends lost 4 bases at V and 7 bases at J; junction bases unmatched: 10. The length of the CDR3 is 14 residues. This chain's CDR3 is CSANVAGVQGTQYF. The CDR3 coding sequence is TGCAGTGCTAACGTAGCGGGGGTCCAGGGGACCCAGTACTTC.

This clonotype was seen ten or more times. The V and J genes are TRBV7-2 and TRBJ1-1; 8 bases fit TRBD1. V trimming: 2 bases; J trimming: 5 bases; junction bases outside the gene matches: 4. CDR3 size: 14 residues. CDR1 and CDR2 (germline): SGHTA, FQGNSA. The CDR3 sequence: CASSLQGARTEAFF. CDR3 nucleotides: TGTGCCAGCAGCTTACAGGGGGCGAGAACTGAAGCTTTCTTT.

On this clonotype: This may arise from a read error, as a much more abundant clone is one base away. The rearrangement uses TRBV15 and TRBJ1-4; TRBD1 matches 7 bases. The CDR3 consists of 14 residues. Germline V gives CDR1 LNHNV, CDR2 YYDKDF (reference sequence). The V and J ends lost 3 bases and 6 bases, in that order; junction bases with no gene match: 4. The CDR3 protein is CATSRDRMDEKLFF. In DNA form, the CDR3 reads TGTGCCACCAGCAGGGACAGGATGGATGAAAAACTGTTTTTT. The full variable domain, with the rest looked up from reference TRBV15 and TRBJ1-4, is DAMVIQNPRYQVTQFGKPVTLSCSQTLNHNVMYWYQQKSSQAPKLLFHYYDKDFNNEADTPDNFQSRRPNTSFCFLDIRSPGLGDTAMYLCATSRDRMDEKLFFGSGTQLSVL.

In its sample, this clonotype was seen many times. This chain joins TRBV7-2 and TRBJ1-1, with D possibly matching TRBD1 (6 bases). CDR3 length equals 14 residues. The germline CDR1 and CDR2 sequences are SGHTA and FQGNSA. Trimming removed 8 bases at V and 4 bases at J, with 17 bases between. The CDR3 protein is CASGTGLDGTEAFF. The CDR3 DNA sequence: TGTGCCAGCGGAACAGGGCTGGATGGCACTGAAGCTTTCTTT. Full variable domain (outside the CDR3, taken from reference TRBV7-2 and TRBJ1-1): GAGVSQSPSNKVTEKGKDVELRCDPISGHTALYWYRQSLGQGLEFLIYFQGNSAPDKSGLPSDRFSAERTGGSVSTLTIQRTQQEDSAVYLCASGTGLDGTEAFFGQGTRLTVV.

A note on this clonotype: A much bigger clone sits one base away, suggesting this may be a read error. In DNA form, the CDR3 reads TGCGCCAGCAGCCAAGATGGGAATCATCCCCAGCATTTT. It codes for CASSQDGNHPQHF. This chain links TRBV4-1 with TRBJ1-5; D is unresolved. Germline CDR1 reads MGHRA; CDR2 reads YSYEKL. The CDR3 is 13 amino acids.

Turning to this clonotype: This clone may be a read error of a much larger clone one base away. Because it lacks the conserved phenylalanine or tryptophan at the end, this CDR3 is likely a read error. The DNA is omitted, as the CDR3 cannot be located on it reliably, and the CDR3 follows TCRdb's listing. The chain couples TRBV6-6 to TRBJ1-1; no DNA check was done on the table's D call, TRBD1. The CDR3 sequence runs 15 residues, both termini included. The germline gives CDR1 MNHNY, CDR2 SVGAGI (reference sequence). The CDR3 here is CASSYARSLSETTFL.

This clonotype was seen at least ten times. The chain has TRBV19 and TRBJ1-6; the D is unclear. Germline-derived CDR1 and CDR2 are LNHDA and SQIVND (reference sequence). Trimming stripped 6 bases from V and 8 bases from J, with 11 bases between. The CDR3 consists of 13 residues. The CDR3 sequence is CASRPGTHSPLHF. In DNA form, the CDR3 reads TGTGCCAGTAGGCCCGGAACACATTCACCCCTCCACTTT.

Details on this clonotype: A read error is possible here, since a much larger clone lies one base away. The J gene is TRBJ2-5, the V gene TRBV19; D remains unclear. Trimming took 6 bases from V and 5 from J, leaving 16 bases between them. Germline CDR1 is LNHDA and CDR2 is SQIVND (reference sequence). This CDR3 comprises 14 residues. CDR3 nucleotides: TGTGCCAGTAGGTCGGCATATTTAATGGAGACCCAGTACTTC. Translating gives CASRSAYLMETQYF.

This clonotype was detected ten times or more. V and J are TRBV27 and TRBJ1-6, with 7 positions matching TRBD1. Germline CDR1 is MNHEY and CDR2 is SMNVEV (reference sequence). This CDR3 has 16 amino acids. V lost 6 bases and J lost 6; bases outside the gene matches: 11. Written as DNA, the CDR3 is TGTGCCAGCAGCCGGACAGGTAGTGGTGGTAATTCACCCCTCCACTTT. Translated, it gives CASSRTGSGGNSPLHF.

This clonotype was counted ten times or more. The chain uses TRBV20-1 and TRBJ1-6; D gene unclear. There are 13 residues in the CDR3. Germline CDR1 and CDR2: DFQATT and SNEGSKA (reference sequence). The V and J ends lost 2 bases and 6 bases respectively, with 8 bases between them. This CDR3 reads CSARKVGNSPLHF. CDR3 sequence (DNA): TGCAGTGCTAGAAAAGTCGGTAATTCACCCCTCCACTTT.

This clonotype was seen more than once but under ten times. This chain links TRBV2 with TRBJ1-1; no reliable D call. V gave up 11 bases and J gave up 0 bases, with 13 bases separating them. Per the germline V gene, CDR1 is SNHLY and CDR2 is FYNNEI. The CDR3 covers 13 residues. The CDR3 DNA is TGTGCCGGCAACTCGCAGATGAACACTGAAGCTTTCTTT. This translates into CAGNSQMNTEAFF.

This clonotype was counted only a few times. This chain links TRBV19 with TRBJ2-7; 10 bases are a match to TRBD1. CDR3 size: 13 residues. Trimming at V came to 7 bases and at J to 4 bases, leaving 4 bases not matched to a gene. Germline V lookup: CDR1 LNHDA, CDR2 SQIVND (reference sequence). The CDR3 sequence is CASNRDRGYEQYF. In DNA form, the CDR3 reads TGTGCCAGTAACCGGGACAGGGGATACGAGCAGTACTTC.

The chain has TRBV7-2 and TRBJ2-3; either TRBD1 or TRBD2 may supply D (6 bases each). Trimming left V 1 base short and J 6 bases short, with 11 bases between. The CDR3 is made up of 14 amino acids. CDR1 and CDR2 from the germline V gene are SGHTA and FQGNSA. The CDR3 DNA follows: TGTGCCAGCAGCTTAGGGGGGGCCGGTGATACGCAGTATTTT. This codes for CASSLGGAGDTQYF. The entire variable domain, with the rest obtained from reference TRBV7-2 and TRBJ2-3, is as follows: GAGVSQSPSNKVTEKGKDVELRCDPISGHTALYWYRQSLGQGLEFLIYFQGNSAPDKSGLPSDRFSAERTGGSVSTLTIQRTQQEDSAVYLCASSLGGAGDTQYFGPGTRLTVL.

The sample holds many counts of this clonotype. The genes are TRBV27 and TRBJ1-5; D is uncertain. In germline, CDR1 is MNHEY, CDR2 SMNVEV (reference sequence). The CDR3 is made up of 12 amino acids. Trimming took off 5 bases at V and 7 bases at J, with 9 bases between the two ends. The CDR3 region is CASSPAGQPQHF. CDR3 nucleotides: TGTGCCAGCAGTCCGGCGGGCCAGCCCCAGCATTTT.